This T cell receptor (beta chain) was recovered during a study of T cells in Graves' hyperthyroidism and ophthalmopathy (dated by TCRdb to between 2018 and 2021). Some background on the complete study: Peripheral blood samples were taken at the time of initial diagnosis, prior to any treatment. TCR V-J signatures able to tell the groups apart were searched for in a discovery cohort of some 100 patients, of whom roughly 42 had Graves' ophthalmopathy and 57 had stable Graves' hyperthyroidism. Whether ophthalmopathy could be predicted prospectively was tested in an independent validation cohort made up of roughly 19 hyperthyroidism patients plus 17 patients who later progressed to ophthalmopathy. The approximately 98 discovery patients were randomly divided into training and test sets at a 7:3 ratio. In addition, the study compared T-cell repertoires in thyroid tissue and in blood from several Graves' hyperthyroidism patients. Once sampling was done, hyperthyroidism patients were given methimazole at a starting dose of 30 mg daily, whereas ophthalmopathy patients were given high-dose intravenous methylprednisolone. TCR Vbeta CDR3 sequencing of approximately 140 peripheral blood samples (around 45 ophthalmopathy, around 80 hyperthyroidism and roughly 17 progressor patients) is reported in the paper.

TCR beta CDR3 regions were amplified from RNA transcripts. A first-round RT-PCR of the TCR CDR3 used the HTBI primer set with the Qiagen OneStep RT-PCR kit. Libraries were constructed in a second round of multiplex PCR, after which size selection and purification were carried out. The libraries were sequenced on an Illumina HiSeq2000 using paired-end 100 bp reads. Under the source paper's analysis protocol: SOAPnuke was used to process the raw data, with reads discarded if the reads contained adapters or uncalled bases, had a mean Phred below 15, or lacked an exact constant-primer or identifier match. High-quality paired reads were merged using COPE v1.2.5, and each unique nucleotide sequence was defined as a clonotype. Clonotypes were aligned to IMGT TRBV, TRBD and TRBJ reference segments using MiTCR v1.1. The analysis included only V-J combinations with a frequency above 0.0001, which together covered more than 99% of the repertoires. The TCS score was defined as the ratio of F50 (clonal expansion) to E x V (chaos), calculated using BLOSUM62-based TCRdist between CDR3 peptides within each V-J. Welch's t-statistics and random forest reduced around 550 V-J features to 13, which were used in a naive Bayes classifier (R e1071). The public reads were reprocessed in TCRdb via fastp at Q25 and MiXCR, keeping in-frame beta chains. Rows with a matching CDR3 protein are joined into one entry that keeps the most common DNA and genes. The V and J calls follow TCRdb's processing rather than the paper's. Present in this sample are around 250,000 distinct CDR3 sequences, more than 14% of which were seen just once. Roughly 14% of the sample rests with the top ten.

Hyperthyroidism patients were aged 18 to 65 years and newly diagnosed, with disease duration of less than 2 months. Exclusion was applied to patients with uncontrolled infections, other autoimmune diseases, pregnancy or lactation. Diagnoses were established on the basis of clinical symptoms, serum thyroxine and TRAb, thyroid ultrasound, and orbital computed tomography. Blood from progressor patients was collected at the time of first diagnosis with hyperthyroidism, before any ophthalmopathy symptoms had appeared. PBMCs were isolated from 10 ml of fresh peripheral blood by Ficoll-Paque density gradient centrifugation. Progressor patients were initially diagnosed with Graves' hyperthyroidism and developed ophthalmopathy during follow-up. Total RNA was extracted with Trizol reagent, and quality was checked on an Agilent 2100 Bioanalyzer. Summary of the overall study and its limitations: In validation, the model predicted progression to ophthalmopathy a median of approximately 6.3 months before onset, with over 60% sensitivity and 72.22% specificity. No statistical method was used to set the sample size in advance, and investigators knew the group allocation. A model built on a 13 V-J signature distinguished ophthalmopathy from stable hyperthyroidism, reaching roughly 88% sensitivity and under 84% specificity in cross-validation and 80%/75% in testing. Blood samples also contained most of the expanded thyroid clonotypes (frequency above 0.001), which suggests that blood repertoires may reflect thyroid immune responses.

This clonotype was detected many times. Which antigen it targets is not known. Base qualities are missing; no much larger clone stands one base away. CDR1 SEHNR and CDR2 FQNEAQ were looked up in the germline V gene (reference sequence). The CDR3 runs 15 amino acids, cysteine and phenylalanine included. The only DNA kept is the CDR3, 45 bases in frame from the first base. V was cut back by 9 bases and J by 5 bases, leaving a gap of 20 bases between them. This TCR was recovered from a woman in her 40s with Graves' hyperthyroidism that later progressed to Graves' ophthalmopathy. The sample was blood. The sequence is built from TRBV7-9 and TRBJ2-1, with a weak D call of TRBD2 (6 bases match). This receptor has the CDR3 CASGLSGAKNNEQFF. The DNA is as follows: TGTGCCAGTGGGCTTTCGGGAGCTAAAAACAATGAGCAGTTCTTC.